This T cell receptor beta chain was observed in a study of blood T cell repertoires in COVID-19. The assay was immunoSEQ multiplex PCR, and TCRdb's table has in-frame clones only and misses some. Among hundreds of thousands of clones listed, roughly 80% were seen once. The CDR3 is 12 amino acids. Trimming shortened V by 1 base and J by 12 bases, and 10 bases separated the two germline ends. CDR1 is LGHDT and CDR2 is YNNKEL in the germline V gene (reference sequence). The chain has TRBV3-1 (or the pseudogene TRBV3-2) and TRBJ2-1; no reliable D call. The clonotype comes from a middle-aged man who had been exposed to COVID-19. The sequencing sample was made of PBMCs or T cells enriched from blood (not recorded which). CDR3 residues: CASSQAQAGQFF. The DNA of the CDR3 is TGTGCCAGCAGCCAAGCCCAGGCTGGGCAGTTCTTC.